The rows below give T cell receptor beta chains drawn from one sample of a study of identifying expanded T cells in peripheral blood. Assay used: immunoSEQ multiplex PCR; TCRdb lists only in-frame clones, some missing. The sample contains tens of thousands of clones, approximately 88% of which appear only once. Sequencing was done on a sample of blood. The receptors derive from a person aged 18-70 years in good health. Each CDR3 is given with its conserved first and last residue.

cdr3_length j_call v_call cdr3_aa
16 TRBJ2-1 TRBV2 CASSGVMGLATNEQFF
14 TRBJ1-1 TRBV7-3 CASSPRQENTEAFF
15 TRBJ2-7 TRBV6-4 CASSELADPSYEQYF
16 TRBJ2-3 TRBV4-3 CASSQGTSASTDTQYF
18 TRBJ1-6 TRBV5-1 CASSSLFRGQGYNSPLHF
15 TRBJ2-1 TRBV19 CASSIGLLSYNEQFF
15 TRBJ2-5 TRBV5-1 CASSSTGGGEETQYF
12 TRBJ2-1 TRBV5-4 CASSLGSNEQFF
15 TRBJ2-5 TRBV15 CATSRGGTGEETQYF
14 TRBJ2-5 TRBV6-1 CAGSDSGGVDTQYF
12 TRBJ2-1 TRBV28 CASSLVGNEQFF
14 TRBJ1-5 TRBV19 CASSIGPNSPPQHF
16 TRBJ2-3 TRBV5-5 CASSLISESLTDTQYF
13 TRBJ2-7 TRBV5-4 CASSDYRGDEQYF
15 TRBJ2-2 TRBV9 CASQRGSLVTGELFF
14 TRBJ1-3 TRBV15 CATSIDRDGNTIYF
15 TRBJ1-3 TRBV7-7 CASSPDRVNGNTIYF
15 TRBJ1-6 TRBV19 CASSIDGRNNSPLHF
19 TRBJ2-3 TRBV5-6 CASSFWTGEMGPSTDTQYF
14 TRBJ1-6 TRBV18 CASSPAGINSPLHF
20 TRBJ2-3 TRBV5-4 CASSLGPPQLAGVTSDTQYF
15 TRBJ2-5 TRBV5-4 CASSLAGGQWETQYF
15 TRBJ2-3 TRBV6-1 CASSESVQGSDTQYF
13 TRBJ1-2 TRBV9 CASSVDSNYGYTF
13 TRBJ2-2 TRBV9 CASSVSPSGELFF
10 TRBJ1-1 TRBV18 CASSLGEAFF
18 TRBJ1-1 TRBV7-9 CASSGSGTPRGWNTEAFF
14 TRBJ2-1 TRBV10-3 CAIRQRDRGGEQFF
16 TRBJ1-5 TRBV18 CASSPAATIRDQPQHF
14 TRBJ1-1 TRBV10-3 CAIRVRPEDTEAFF
15 TRBJ1-1 TRBV9 CASSLNPGHTSEAFF
18 TRBJ2-2 TRBV14 CASSQGNSGRARTGELFF
14 TRBJ2-3 TRBV6-4 CASSDRGSTDTQYF
15 TRBJ2-3 TRBV11-2 CASSPAGGGGRGQYF
15 TRBJ2-7 TRBV19 CASSMGTGFTYEQYF
21 TRBJ2-5 TRBV4-3 CASSHSYGPGLAGPEEETQYF
17 TRBJ2-3 TRBV4-2 CASSLLGERVITDTQYF
16 TRBJ2-5 TRBV5-1 CASSLLGDSSQETQYF